This T cell receptor (beta chain) stems from a study of OX40 agonist ivuxolimab in advanced cancers. Sequencing was performed with immunoSEQ multiplex PCR; in TCRdb, only in-frame clones are kept and a portion is missing. The profile shows just over 95,000 clones, roughly 84% of them singletons. Autoimmune disease history or systemic immunosuppression excluded patients. The source material was CD4+ or CD8+ T cells sorted from blood, sampled in a trial of the OX40 agonist ivuxolimab. The receptor was derived from an adult with an advanced solid tumor such as melanoma, head and neck, liver or kidney cancer.

CDR3 DNA sequence: TGTGCCAGCAGCAAACCCCCCGGGACAGAGAATAATTCACCCCTCCACTTT. It is translated as CASSKPPGTENNSPLHF. This sequence joins TRBV21-1 and TRBJ1-6; the DNA was not used to check the table's D call, TRBD1. TRBV21-1 is designated a pseudogene. The CDR3 spans 17 residues.